Reported below is one T cell receptor (beta chain). The sample holds many counts of this clonotype. No cognate antigen has been identified for it. Base quality data are lacking; no much larger clone is found one base away. The meaning of the sample's treatment or condition label: skin biopsy from PPD injection site in Mantoux-positive individual. Using 3' ligation of a UMI-containing oligonucleotide to TCR cDNA, the study laid out a robust and sensitive protocol to amplify, sequence and analyze TCRs. Tuberculin skin test biopsies came from sites injected with PPD in individuals with a positive Mantoux test. Total RNA, without cell sorting, was DNase treated with RQ1 DNase before reverse transcription, targeting roughly 1 to 1000 ng input. Libraries were prepared from skin biopsies and whole blood so that pipeline robustness could be tested in samples in which T cells form a minority population. The sample belongs to a study of naive and memory T cell subsets listed by TCRdb under 2017. Some background on the complete study: The figure summarizing these samples reported ten or so blood donors, 7 tuberculin skin test biopsies and 3 saline control biopsies. Skin biopsies were collected from tuberculin skin test sites or from saline-injected control sites and were processed for RNA extraction as previously described. PCR2 was typically performed as a SYBR Green qPCR that was stopped at a set threshold, although end-point PCR (roughly 6 cycles) could be used instead for low-input samples.

The CDR1 and CDR2 encoded by the germline V gene are MGHDK and SYGVNS. Germline trimming amounts to 4 bases on V and 4 bases on J, with 3 as the count of junction bases outside the gene matches. Counted from cysteine to phenylalanine, this CDR3 has 14 amino acids. The entry retains the CDR3 DNA only, 42 bases that are in frame from base 1. Library prep was done by UMI-ligation and nested PCR. The ligated cDNA was amplified in four rounds of PCR with nested alpha and beta constant region primers together with the SP2 primer. TCR RNA was reverse transcribed with SuperScript IV using alpha and beta constant region primers for the blood and skin samples. T4 RNA ligase 1 was used to ligate an oligonucleotide containing the Illumina SP2 primer and a UMI to the 3' end of the cDNA. The 12-nucleotide UMI was composed of two random hexamers separated by an eight-base spacer, which was included to prevent hairpin formation. From the second PCR onward, TCR alpha and beta chain libraries were processed separately, and dual indexing was applied for multiplexing. After pooling, the indexed libraries were analyzed by capillary electrophoresis and sequenced on either an Illumina MiSeq or NextSeq. To boost base diversity and improve cluster recognition, PhiX DNA at 5-7% was spiked into the libraries. In the source study's methods: Demultiplexor pulled UMIs out of read 2, joined the UMIs with the TCR sequence from read 1, and separated reads according to sample indices. V and J genes and V-J junctions were identified by Decombinator, which gave every TCR a five-part identifier that included V and J deletions. Collapsinator relied on UMIs to correct both sequencing errors and PCR amplification heterogeneity, producing a UMI-based abundance for each TCR. Identifiers were converted to nucleotide sequence by CDR3Translator and translated to amino acids, and CDR3 regions were extracted on the basis of terminal motifs. Error-corrected counts of alpha and beta TCRs from blood and skin were compared after being normalized to the amount of input RNA. The raw public reads went through TCRdb reprocessing: fastp at Q25, MiXCR clone calling, in-frame beta chains kept. For every CDR3 protein sequence, its rows merge into one entry that carries the most common genes and DNA. None of the V and J calls come from the authors' own analysis; TCRdb made them. Within this sample are more than 30,000 distinct CDR3 sequences, with approximately 11% of them counted one time only. In total, the top ten clones hold about 4% of the sample.

Broader findings and caveats from the paper: The RNA-based method was acknowledged as potentially sensitive to TCR transcript changes with T cell activation and differentiation. TCR sequences were reportedly obtained from both types of skin biopsy, with many more TCRs found at tuberculin skin test sites. The larger number of TCRs found at tuberculin skin test sites was interpreted as T cell infiltration of a delayed type IV hypersensitivity reaction. The paper did not give details on skin biopsy collection and RNA processing but referred to earlier studies for those details.

Recombination joined TRBV25-1 with TRBJ2-7; TRBD1 lines up with 11 middle nucleotides. The receptor comes from an adult in good health. Sequences were derived from skin, sampled from a tuberculin skin test site. The DNA sequence is TGTGCCAGCAGTGTAGGGACAGGGGGTTACGAGCAGTACTTC. Its amino acids are CASSVGTGGYEQYF.